This T cell receptor (beta chain) was sequenced during a study of shared clonotypes between healthy human individuals (dated by TCRdb to the early 2020s). In the study overall: The cohort comprised two women and a few men aged 18 to 49 years. Per donor, three plates each were used for CD4 naive and CD4 memory, two for CD8 naive, and one for CD8 memory. Blood TCR repertoires of a handful of healthy adults were deeply sequenced to estimate repertoire size and the extent of clonotype sharing between individuals. Different laboratories and diverse techniques were used to prepare libraries and sequence TCR repertoires, to increase sequencing depth and limit assay-specific biases. Per donor, leukapheresis produced somewhere between about 0.85 and 9.5 billion PBMCs.

Study-wide findings and limitations: Incomplete sequencing was indicated by rarefaction of sorted-subset datasets, despite the large sequencing depth. Clonotypes shared by all four sorted-subset donors showed higher generation probabilities than non-shared clonotypes. Across four donors, approximately 5% of naive CD4, roughly 3.5% of naive CD8, under 2.5% of memory CD4, and about 0.4% of memory CD8 clonotypes were shared. Based on pairwise subsampling, the degree of clonotype sharing among donors was expected to be affected by sequencing depth. Naive subsets generally had larger estimated clonotype richness than memory subsets did. The small number of donors limited the genetic and exposure-history diversity represented. Sampling was restricted to blood, and TCR repertoires in tissue are likely to differ from TCR repertoires in blood.

From the cysteine up to the phenylalanine, the CDR3 has a length of 12 residues. Only the CDR3 region is kept as DNA, spanning 36 bases read in frame from base 1. CDR1 and CDR2, per the germline V gene (reference sequence), are GTSNPN and SVGIG. A distance of 5 bases separates the germline ends of V and J, which lose 2 bases and 0 bases respectively. Of note for this clone: No antigen is known for it. It has no much larger one-base neighbor in the sample; base qualities were not kept.

For the CD8 naive samples, CD45RO-negative cells were positively selected for CCR7, yielding a CD45RA+CCR7+ population from which TemRA cells were excluded. Healthy HIV-negative adults with no recently reported acute infections or vaccinations were included as donors. Every donor was a Caucasian adult living in Nashville, Tennessee, USA. Blood was collected by leukapheresis, and PBMCs were isolated by Ficoll-Histopaque density gradient centrifugation and then cryopreserved in liquid nitrogen vapor phase. Analytical flow cytometry was used to check the purity and quantity of every magnetically sorted T cell population. Genomic DNA was isolated from each sorted fraction and quantified by UV absorbance on a Nanodrop 2000c. TCR CDR3 regions were amplified from genomic DNA by multiplex PCR using the deep immunoSEQ assay. Extracted genomic DNA from each cell subset was distributed evenly across all wells of several immunoSEQ 96-well plates, and each plate was treated as a replicate. For sorted subsets, each replicate PCR was loaded with approximately 0.2 ug genomic DNA, equivalent to roughly 30,000 T cell genomes. Purified libraries were measured with a Qubit 3.0 fluorometer, size-checked on a Bioanalyzer 2100, and measured again with the KAPA Library Quantification kit. A separate single-read 150-cycle Illumina NextSeq 550 flow cell was used to sequence each immunoSEQ 96-well plate. The study's own analysis went as follows. Because the immunoSEQ output held only junctional sequences and lacked quality scores, the filtering could not match the filtering applied to full-length reads. To assign V/J genes and CDR3, sequences were annotated against IMGT germline references using PyIR, a Python wrapper for IgBLAST v1.9. Reads were removed for weak V/J assignments (E-value above 1e-6), missing CDR3, stop codons, out-of-frame junctions, or ambiguous translated residues. V3J clonotypes were defined as sequences sharing the same inferred V gene, J gene, and CDR3 amino acid sequence. Percentage overlap between repertoires was computed as shared unique clonotypes divided by the size of the smaller repertoire. Richness of each repertoire was evaluated using RTK rarefaction, the Chao1 estimator, and Recon v2.1 estimates of unobserved clonotypes. OLGA was used to compute generation probabilities for all TCRbeta clonotypes that the gDNA method yielded from four donors. This immuneACCESS table, as held by TCRdb, lists in-frame sequences with V and J called but not all clones. Of the missing ones, under half trace to an unresolved V gene in checked studies; the others have no known cause. That table gives V, J and clone size, and the DNA gave D and trimming. Recorded for this sample are 700,000 to 950,000 clones; 90% to 97% of them occurred a single time. The ten largest clones add up to around 0.21% of the sample.

Sequencing was done on a sample of naive CD8+ T cells sorted from blood. The cell subset or site label on this specimen signifies: CD45RA+CCR7+. The rearrangement joined TRBV30 to TRBJ2-7; the D gene lacks a confident call. The sequence was obtained from a man aged 25-45 years in good health. The DNA is as follows: TGTGCCTGGAGTTCCATCTCCTACGAGCAGTACTTC. Its translation is CAWSSISYEQYF.